The TCR beta chain described here comes from a study of beta chain features in type 1 diabetes. Study-level information: All samples together contributed about 100,000,000 sorted cells for examination.

Concerning this clone itself: As yet, its antigen is unknown.

Without exception, sorted populations had purity beyond 95%. Study results and limitations: VDJ junctions from patients with type 1 diabetes contained fewer insertions and more deletions. Shorter templates might be favored by PCR, and equally so in patients and in controls. Type 1 diabetes patients had TCRB CDR3s that were shorter (moderately but significantly so) in all four CD4+ subsets.

The length of the CDR3 is 8 residues. CDR1 DFQATT and CDR2 SNEGSKA come from the germline V gene (reference sequence). All of the isolated RNA was reverse transcribed, so expressed TCRB transcripts were sequenced. Generated by immunoSEQ multiplex PCR, the TCRdb table keeps only in-frame clones and is missing some. The data contain hundreds of thousands of clones, over 12% of them singletons. The chain has TRBV20-1 and TRBJ1-2; D uncertain. This sequence originates from a man between 18 and 35 years old with type 1 diabetes. The sequenced material came from naive CD4+ T cells from blood. The CDR3 region has the DNA TGCAGGACCGGTGGCTACACCTTC. It is translated as CRTGGYTF.